Listed below are T cell receptor beta chains from one sample, sequenced in a study of blood T cell repertoires in COVID-19. Clones were sequenced by immunoSEQ multiplex PCR, and TCRdb holds only the in-frame ones, with some missing. The sample includes over 250,000 clones, about 90% of them seen just once. Sequencing was carried out using peripheral blood. Receptors were obtained from a woman in her 70s with COVID-19, enrolled during active disease. The CDR3 runs from the conserved cysteine through the conserved F or W. Each record gives: clone size, V gene, J gene, D gene, CDR3 DNA, CDR3 protein. The D gene is left open where the match is weak. Clone sizes are given selectively: once, few, many, or a class where the clone is expanded.

-	TRBV5-1	TRBJ1-1	-	TGCGCCAGCAGCTCAACAGGGTTCACTGAAGCTTTCTTT	CASSSTGFTEAFF
-	TRBV3-1/TRBV3-2	TRBJ2-5	-	TGTGCCAGCAGCCAAGACCGAGGATTGGAGACCCAGTACTTC	CASSQDRGLETQYF
-	TRBV6-5	TRBJ2-7	TRBD1	TGTGCCAGCAGTTACACGGCAGGGGGTCTCTACGAGCAGTACTTC	CASSYTAGGLYEQYF
-	TRBV7-9	TRBJ2-4	-	TGTGCCAGCAGCTTAGTTGGAGGGCCGAACATTCAGTACTTC	CASSLVGGPNIQYF
-	TRBV28	TRBJ1-3	-	TGTGCCAGCAAGTCGGCAGGGGATAGAAACACCATATATTTT	CASKSAGDRNTIYF
-	TRBV2	TRBJ1-5	-	TGTGCCAGCAGGCAGGGTGGCAATCAGCCCCAGCATTTT	CASRQGGNQPQHF
once	TRBV30	TRBJ2-3	-	TGTGCCTGGAGGAGGGACAACACAGATACGCAGTATTTT	CAWRRDNTDTQYF
-	TRBV11-3	TRBJ2-7	-	TGTGCCAGCAGCTTAAATCGTTGGTCGGCGAGGGTCTACGAGCAGTACTTC	CASSLNRWSARVYEQYF
-	TRBV10-3	TRBJ2-1	TRBD2	TGTGCCATCAGTGAGTTCCCCGGGACTAGCATTCCCAATGAGCAGTTCTTC	CAISEFPGTSIPNEQFF
once	TRBV7-3	TRBJ1-1	-	TGTGCCAGCAGCTCGCCCGGGACATACCGGGACACTGAAGCTTTCTTT	CASSSPGTYRDTEAFF
-	TRBV10-3	TRBJ1-3	-	TGTGCCATCAGTGAGGTTGGCTTATCTGGAAACACCATATATTTT	CAISEVGLSGNTIYF
-	TRBV5-8	TRBJ1-4	TRBD1	TGTGCCAGCAGCACCGGGACAGGGGCAACTAATGAAAAACTGTTTTTT	CASSTGTGATNEKLFF
-	TRBV10-3	TRBJ1-6	TRBD1	TGTGCCATCAGTGAACGACAGGGGTCTAATTCACCCCTCCACTTT	CAISERQGSNSPLHF
-	TRBV30	TRBJ2-1	TRBD2	TGTGCCGTAGGGACTAGCGGGGAGGGGCGGGATGAGCAGTTCTTC	CAVGTSGEGRDEQFF
-	TRBV30	TRBJ1-6	-	TGTGCCTGGCACACCTTATCAAATTCACCCCTCCACTTT	CAWHTLSNSPLHF
-	TRBV2	TRBJ2-7	-	TGTGCCAGCAGTGTCACTGGGGGAGGCGGCGAGCAGTACTTC	CASSVTGGGGEQYF
-	TRBV19	TRBJ1-1	-	TGTGCCAGTAGTCAACCAAGAGGGTACACTGAAGCTTTCTTT	CASSQPRGYTEAFF
-	TRBV25-1	TRBJ1-4	-	TGTGCCAGCAGTGAAATTATCTGGGGCGCTGGAGAAAAACTGTTTTTT	CASSEIIWGAGEKLFF
-	TRBV6-5	TRBJ1-2	-	TGTGCCAGCAGCCGTAAAAGAGTAAACTATGGCTACACCTTC	CASSRKRVNYGYTF
-	TRBV2	TRBJ1-4	-	TGTGCCAGCAGTTTGTTGGGAGGAGCGAATGAAAAACTGTTTTTT	CASSLLGGANEKLFF
-	TRBV7-6	TRBJ2-1	-	TGTGCCAGCAGCTTAAAAGGAGGGGAATCTGAGCAGTTCTTC	CASSLKGGESEQFF
-	TRBV6-5	TRBJ2-5	-	TGTGCCAGCAAACGGACAGCCCAAGAGACCCAGTACTTC	CASKRTAQETQYF
-	TRBV18	TRBJ2-5	-	TGTGCCAGCTCCCCACTTTCCAGGGAAGAGACCCAGTACTTC	CASSPLSREETQYF
-	TRBV28	TRBJ2-1	-	TGTGCCAGCAGTTTATTGACAGCCTTAGCCTACAATGAGCAGTTCTTC	CASSLLTALAYNEQFF
-	TRBV6-2/TRBV6-3	TRBJ2-5	-	TGTGCCAGCAGTGGGACTCAAGAGACCCAGTACTTC	CASSGTQETQYF
-	TRBV28	TRBJ1-1	-	TGTGCCAGCAGTTTACAGGACACGAACACTGAAGCTTTCTTT	CASSLQDTNTEAFF
-	TRBV5-8	TRBJ2-5	TRBD2	TGTGCCAGCGGGGGGGACTCCAAAGAGACCCAGTACTTC	CASGGDSKETQYF
-	TRBV5-1	TRBJ2-5	TRBD1	TGCGCCAGCAGCCCGGGGACAGGGGGAATGGGAGAGACCCAGTACTTC	CASSPGTGGMGETQYF
-	TRBV24-1	TRBJ2-7	TRBD1	TGTGCCACCAGTCCGGCAGGGGGCTACGAGCAGTACTTC	CATSPAGGYEQYF
-	TRBV10-3	TRBJ2-3	-	TGTGCCCTACGGCAGGAGGGCACAGATACGCAGTATTTT	CALRQEGTDTQYF
-	TRBV3-1/TRBV3-2	TRBJ1-3	-	TGTGCCAGCAGCCAGGGCGGAAACACCATATATTTT	CASSQGGNTIYF
-	TRBV11-3	TRBJ2-6	-	TGTGCCAGCAGCTTCTCGGGGGGGGCCAACGTCCTGACTTTC	CASSFSGGANVLTF
-	TRBV2	TRBJ2-3	-	TGTGCCAGCAAGGGCGGACACACAGATACGCAGTATTTT	CASKGGHTDTQYF
-	TRBV6-6	TRBJ2-7	-	TGTGCCAGCAGACCCCCGGGGGAGGTCTACGAGCAGTACTTC	CASRPPGEVYEQYF
-	TRBV10-3	TRBJ2-1	TRBD2	TGTGCCATCAGTGTCGTCGGGGGGTCCAGTGAGCAGTTCTTC	CAISVVGGSSEQFF
-	TRBV19	TRBJ2-3	TRBD1	TGTGCCAGTAGTATAGGGACAGGGGGCTTTGGCGGGAGGACAGATACGCAGTATTTT	CASSIGTGGFGGRTDTQYF
-	TRBV6-5	TRBJ1-5	-	TGTGCCGCAGGTCGGGGGGCGGGTCAGCCCCAGCATTTT	CAAGRGAGQPQHF
-	TRBV10-1	TRBJ2-1	-	TGCGCCAGCAGTGATCCCCTACAGGGCAATGAGCAGTTCTTC	CASSDPLQGNEQFF
-	TRBV29-1	TRBJ1-2	-	TGCAGCGTTGCCACCAGCGGCGGCTACACCTTC	CSVATSGGYTF
-	TRBV29-1	TRBJ1-4	-	TGCAGCGAACAGATAGGTGAAAAACTGTTTTTT	CSEQIGEKLFF
-	TRBV3-1/TRBV3-2	TRBJ2-1	TRBD1	TGTGCCAGCAGCCTATGGACAGGATACAATGAGCAGTTCTTC	CASSLWTGYNEQFF
-	TRBV7-9	TRBJ2-7	TRBD2	TGTGCCAGCAGCTCCCGGACTAGCGGGAGCTCCAGCGAGCAGTACTTC	CASSSRTSGSSSEQYF
once	TRBV10-3	TRBJ2-3	-	TGTGCCATCATGGGCGGAGGAGGAGGGGATACGCAGTATTTT	CAIMGGGGGDTQYF
-	TRBV2	TRBJ1-1	TRBD1	TGTGCCAGCAGAGCGTTGACAGGGGGCGGGATCACTGAAGCTTTCTTT	CASRALTGGGITEAFF
-	TRBV2	TRBJ1-6	TRBD1	TGTGCCAGCAGGGGAGACAGGGGAGATTCACCCCTCCACTTT	CASRGDRGDSPLHF
-	TRBV6-5	TRBJ1-2	-	TGTGCCAGCAGGGATGGGTACAGATCGTTTGGCTACACCTTC	CASRDGYRSFGYTF
once	TRBV7-9	TRBJ2-1	-	TGTGCCAGCAGCTTAGAGGTAGCCTCGAGCTCCTACAATGAGCAGTTCTTC	CASSLEVASSSYNEQFF
once	TRBV19	TRBJ1-2	TRBD1	TGTGCCAGTAGTATCCCCGGGACAGGGGTGTTCTATGGCTACACCTTC	CASSIPGTGVFYGYTF
-	TRBV29-1	TRBJ2-3	TRBD2	TGCAGCGTTGAGAATAGCGGGAAAACAGATACGCAGTATTTT	CSVENSGKTDTQYF
few	TRBV5-6	TRBJ2-2	TRBD2	TGTGCCAGCAGCGAAGGCGGGAGAGACACCGGGGAGCTGTTTTTT	CASSEGGRDTGELFF
-	TRBV12-3/TRBV12-4	TRBJ2-1	-	TGTGCCAGCAGCCTAACCCACAATGAGCAGTTCTTC	CASSLTHNEQFF
-	TRBV28	TRBJ1-1	-	TGTGCCAGCAGTACGCCAGGGGAATATTTTGGAACTGAAGCTTTCTTT	CASSTPGEYFGTEAFF
-	TRBV28	TRBJ1-1	-	TGTGCCAGCAGTTTAGGGGGGTCGAGCACTGAAGCTTTCTTT	CASSLGGSSTEAFF
once	TRBV15	TRBJ1-2	-	TGTGCCACCAGCAGGACTAGGATTAACTATGGCTACACCTTC	CATSRTRINYGYTF
-	TRBV11-2	TRBJ1-2	-	TGTGCCAGCAGCCTCTGGACACCGGAGGGGGGCTACACCTTC	CASSLWTPEGGYTF
few	TRBV11-2	TRBJ1-1	TRBD1	TGTGCCAGCAGCTCAGGGGGGCGAGCTTTCTTT	CASSSGGRAFF